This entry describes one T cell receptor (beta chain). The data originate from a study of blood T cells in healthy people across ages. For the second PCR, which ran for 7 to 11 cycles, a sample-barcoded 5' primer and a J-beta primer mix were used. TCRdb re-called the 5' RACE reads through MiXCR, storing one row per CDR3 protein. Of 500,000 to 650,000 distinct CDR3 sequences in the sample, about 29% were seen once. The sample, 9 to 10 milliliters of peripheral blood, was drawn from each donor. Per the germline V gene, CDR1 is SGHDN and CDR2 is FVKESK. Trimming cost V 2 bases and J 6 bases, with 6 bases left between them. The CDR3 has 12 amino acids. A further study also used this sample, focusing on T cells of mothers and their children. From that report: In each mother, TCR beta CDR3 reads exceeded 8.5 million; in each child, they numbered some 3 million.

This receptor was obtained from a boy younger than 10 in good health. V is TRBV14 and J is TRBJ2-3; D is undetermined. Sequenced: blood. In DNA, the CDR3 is TGTGCCAGCAGCCAAATGTCCGATACGCAGTATTTT. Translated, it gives CASSQMSDTQYF. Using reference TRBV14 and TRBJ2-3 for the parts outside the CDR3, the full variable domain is EAGVTQFPSHSVIEKGQTVTLRCDPISGHDNLYWYRRVMGKEIKFLLHFVKESKQDESGMPNNRFLAERTGGTYSTLKVQPAELEDSGVYFCASSQMSDTQYFGPGTRLTVL.